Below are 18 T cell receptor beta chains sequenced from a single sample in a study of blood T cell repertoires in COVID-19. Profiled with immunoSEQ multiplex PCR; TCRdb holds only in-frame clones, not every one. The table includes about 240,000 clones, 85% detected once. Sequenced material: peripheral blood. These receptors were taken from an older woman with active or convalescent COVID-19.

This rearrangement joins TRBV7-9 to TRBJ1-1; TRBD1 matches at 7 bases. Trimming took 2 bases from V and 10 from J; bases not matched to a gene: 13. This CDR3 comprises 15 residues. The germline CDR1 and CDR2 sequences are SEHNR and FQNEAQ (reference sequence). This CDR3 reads CASSLNRQGDEGAFF. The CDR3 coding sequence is TGTGCCAGCAGCTTAAATCGACAGGGAGACGAAGGAGCTTTCTTT.

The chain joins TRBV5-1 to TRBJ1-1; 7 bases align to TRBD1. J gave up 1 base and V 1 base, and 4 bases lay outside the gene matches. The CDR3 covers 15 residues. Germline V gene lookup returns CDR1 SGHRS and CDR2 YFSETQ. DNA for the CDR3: TGCGCCAGCAGCTTGCGACAGGGTGGGAACACTGAAGCTTTCTTT. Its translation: CASSLRQGGNTEAFF.

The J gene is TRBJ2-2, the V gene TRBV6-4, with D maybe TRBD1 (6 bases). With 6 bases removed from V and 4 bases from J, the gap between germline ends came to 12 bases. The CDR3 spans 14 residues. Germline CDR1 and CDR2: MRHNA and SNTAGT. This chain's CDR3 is CASRADRFTGELFF. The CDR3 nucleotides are TGTGCCAGCAGGGCGGACAGATTCACCGGGGAGCTGTTTTTT.

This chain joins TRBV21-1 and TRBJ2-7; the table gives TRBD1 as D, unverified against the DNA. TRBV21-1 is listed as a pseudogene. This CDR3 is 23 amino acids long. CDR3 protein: CASSTRLRAMRQGNKASAYEQYV. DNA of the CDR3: TGTGCCAGCAGCACTCGGCTTCGGGCTATGAGACAGGGGAATAAGGCATCGGCCTACGAGCAGTACGTC.

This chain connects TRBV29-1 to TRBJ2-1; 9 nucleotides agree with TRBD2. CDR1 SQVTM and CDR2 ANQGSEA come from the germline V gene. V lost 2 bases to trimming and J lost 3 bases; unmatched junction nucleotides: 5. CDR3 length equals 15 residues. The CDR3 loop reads CSVESWRGGYNEQFF. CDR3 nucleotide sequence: TGCAGCGTTGAATCGTGGCGGGGGGGCTACAATGAGCAGTTCTTC.

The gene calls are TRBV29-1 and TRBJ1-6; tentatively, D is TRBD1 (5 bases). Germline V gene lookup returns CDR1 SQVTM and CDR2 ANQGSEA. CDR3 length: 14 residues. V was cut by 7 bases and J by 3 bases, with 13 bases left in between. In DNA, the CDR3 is TGCAGCGCTTCGTCGGGGGACTATAATTCACCCCTCCACTTT. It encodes CSASSGDYNSPLHF. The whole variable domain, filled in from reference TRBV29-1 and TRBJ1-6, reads SAVISQKPSRDICQRGTSLTIQCQVDSQVTMMFWYRQQPGQSLTLIATANQGSEATYESGFVIDKFPISRPNLTFSTLTVSNMSPEDSSIYLCSASSGDYNSPLHFGNGTRLTVT.

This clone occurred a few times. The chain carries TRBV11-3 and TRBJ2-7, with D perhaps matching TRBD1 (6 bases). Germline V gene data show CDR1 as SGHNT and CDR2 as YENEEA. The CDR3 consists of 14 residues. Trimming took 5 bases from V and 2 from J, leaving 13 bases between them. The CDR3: CASSPPDSPYEQYF. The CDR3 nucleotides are TGTGCCAGCAGCCCACCGGACAGCCCCTACGAGCAGTACTTC.

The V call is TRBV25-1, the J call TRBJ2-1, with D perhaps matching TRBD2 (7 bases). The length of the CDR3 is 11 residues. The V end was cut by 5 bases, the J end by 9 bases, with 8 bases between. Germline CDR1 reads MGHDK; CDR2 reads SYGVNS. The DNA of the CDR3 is TGTGCCAGCAGTAGGGGGGGTGAGCAGTTCTTC. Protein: CASSRGGEQFF.

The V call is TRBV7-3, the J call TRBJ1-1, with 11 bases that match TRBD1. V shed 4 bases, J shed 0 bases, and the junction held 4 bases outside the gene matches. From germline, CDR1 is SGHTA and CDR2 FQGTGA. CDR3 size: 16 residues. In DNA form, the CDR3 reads TGTGCCAGCAGCTCGGGACAGGGGGTGGTGAACACTGAAGCTTTCTTT. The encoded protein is CASSSGQGVVNTEAFF.

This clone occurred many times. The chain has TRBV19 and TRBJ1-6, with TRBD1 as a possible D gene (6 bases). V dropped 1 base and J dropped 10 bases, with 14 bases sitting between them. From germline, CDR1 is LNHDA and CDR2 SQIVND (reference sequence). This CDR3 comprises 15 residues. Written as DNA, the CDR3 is TGTGCCAGTAGTATAGCAGCAGGGGCTTCCTCACCCCTCCACTTT. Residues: CASSIAAGASSPLHF.

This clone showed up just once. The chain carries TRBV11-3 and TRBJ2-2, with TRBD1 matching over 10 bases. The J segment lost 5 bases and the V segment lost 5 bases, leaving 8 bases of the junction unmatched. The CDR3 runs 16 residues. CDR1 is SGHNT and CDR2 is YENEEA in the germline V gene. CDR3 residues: CASSPRQGAGTGELFF. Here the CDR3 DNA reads TGTGCCAGCAGCCCCAGACAGGGGGCCGGGACCGGGGAGCTGTTTTTT.

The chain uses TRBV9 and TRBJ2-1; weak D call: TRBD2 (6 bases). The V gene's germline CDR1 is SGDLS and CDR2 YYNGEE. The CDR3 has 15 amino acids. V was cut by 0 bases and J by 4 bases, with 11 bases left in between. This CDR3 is CASSVVLAAYNEQFF. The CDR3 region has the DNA TGTGCCAGCAGCGTAGTTTTAGCGGCATACAATGAGCAGTTCTTC.

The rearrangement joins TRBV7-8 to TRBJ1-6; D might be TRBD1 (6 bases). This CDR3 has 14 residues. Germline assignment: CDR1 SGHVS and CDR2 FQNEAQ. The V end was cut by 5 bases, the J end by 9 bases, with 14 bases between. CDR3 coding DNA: TGTGCCAGCAGCCCGGTGCCAGGGGCTTCACCCCTCCACTTT. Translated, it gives CASSPVPGASPLHF. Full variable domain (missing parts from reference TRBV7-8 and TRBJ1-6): GAGVSQSPRYKVAKRGQDVALRCDPISGHVSLFWYQQALGQGPEFLTYFQNEAQLDKSGLPSDRFFAERPEGSVSTLKIQRTQQEDSAVYLCASSPVPGASPLHFGNGTRLTVT.

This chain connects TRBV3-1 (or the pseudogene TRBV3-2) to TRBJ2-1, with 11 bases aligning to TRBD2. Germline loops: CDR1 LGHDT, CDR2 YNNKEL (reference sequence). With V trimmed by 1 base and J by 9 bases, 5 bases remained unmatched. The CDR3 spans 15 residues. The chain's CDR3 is CASSQGLAGRVEQFF. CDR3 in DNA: TGTGCCAGCAGCCAAGGACTAGCGGGGCGGGTTGAGCAGTTCTTC.

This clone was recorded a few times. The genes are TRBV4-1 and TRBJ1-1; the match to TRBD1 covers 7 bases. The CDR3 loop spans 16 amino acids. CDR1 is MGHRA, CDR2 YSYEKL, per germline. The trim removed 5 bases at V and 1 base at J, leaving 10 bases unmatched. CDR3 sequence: CASSSPGQPTNTEAFF. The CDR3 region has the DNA TGCGCCAGCAGCTCGCCGGGACAGCCAACGAACACTGAAGCTTTCTTT.

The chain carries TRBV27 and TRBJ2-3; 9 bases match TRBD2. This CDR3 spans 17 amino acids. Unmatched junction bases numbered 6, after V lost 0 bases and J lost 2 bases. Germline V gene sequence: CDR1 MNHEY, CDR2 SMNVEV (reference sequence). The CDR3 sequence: CASSLSMVAGDTDTQYF. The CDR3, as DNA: TGTGCCAGCAGTTTATCGATGGTAGCGGGGGACACAGATACGCAGTATTTT.

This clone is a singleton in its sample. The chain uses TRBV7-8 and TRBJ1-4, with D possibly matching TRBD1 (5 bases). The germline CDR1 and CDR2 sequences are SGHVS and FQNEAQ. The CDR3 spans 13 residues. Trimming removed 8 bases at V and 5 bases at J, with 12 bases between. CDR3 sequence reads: CASSTDRNEKLFF. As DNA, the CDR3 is TGTGCCAGCTCGACAGATAGAAATGAAAAACTGTTTTTT.

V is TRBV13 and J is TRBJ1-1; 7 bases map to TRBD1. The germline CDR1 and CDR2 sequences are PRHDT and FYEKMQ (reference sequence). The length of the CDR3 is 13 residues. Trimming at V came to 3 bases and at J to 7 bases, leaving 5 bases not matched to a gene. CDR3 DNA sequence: TGTGCCAGCAGCTTTTTAGGGGGCAGTGAAGCTTTCTTT. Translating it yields CASSFLGGSEAFF.